This T cell receptor (beta chain) was profiled in a study of cytotoxic CD8 clonotypes in ibrutinib-treated CLL. The overall study: The study included approximately 12 relapsed/refractory and 15 treatment-naive patients; roughly 17 had IGHV unmutated disease.

Study outcomes and limitations: Baseline-level clonality went beyond age-matched healthy donors and moved in step with circulating CD8+ T-cell counts.

About this clone: Its cognate antigen is unknown.

Measured with immunoSEQ multiplex PCR; TCRdb has only the in-frame clones, and not every one. The sample includes around 140,000 clones, about 84% of them seen just once. The V gene end was trimmed by 11 bases and the J gene end by 1 base; junction bases not matched to a gene: 5. The CDR3 sequence is 12 residues long. Germline V CDR1 and CDR2: MGHDK, SYGVNS. The V and J genes are TRBV25-1 and TRBJ2-7, with 7 bases that match TRBD2. This TCR was sampled from a human donor with chronic lymphocytic leukemia. The sequenced sample was PBMCs, obtained after 36 months of ibrutinib treatment. The CDR3 loop reads CAASGNSYEQYF. In nucleotides, the CDR3 is TGTGCCGCAAGCGGGAATTCCTACGAGCAGTACTTC.